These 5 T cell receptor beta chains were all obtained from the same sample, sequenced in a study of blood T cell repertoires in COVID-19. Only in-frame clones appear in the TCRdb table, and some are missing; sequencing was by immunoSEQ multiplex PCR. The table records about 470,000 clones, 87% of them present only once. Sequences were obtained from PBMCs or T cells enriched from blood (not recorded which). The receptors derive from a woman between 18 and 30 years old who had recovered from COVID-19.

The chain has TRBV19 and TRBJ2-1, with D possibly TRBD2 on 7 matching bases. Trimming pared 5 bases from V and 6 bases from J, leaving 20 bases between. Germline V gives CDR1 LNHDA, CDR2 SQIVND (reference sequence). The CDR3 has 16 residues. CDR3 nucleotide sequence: TGTGCCAGTAGTCCTGGGGGGGGGCGACTAAGCAATGAGCAGTTCTTC. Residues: CASSPGGGRLSNEQFF.

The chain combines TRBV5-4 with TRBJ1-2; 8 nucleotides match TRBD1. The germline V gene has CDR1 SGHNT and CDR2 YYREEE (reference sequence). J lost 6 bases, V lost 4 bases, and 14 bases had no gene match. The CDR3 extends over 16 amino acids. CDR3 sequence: CASSPGPQGAYNGYTF. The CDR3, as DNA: TGTGCCAGCAGCCCCGGCCCCCAGGGGGCGTATAATGGCTACACCTTC.

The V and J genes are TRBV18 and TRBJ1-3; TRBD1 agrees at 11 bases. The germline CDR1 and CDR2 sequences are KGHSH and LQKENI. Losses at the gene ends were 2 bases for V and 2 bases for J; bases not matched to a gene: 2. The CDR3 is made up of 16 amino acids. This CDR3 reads CASSPVGQGAGNTIYF. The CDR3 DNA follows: TGTGCCAGCTCACCAGTGGGACAGGGGGCTGGAAACACCATATATTTT.

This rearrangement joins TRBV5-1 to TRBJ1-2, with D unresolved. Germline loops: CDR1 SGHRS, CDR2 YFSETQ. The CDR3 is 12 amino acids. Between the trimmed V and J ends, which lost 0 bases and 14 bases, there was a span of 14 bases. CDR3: CASSLDLGMMTF. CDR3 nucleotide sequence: TGCGCCAGCAGCTTGGATCTGGGCATGATGACCTTC.

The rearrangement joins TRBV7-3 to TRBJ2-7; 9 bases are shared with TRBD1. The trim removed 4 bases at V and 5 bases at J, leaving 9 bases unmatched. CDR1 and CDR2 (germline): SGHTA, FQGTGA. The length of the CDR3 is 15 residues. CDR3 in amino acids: CASSSAGQGTNEQYF. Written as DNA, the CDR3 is TGTGCCAGCAGCTCCGCGGGACAGGGTACCAACGAGCAGTACTTC.